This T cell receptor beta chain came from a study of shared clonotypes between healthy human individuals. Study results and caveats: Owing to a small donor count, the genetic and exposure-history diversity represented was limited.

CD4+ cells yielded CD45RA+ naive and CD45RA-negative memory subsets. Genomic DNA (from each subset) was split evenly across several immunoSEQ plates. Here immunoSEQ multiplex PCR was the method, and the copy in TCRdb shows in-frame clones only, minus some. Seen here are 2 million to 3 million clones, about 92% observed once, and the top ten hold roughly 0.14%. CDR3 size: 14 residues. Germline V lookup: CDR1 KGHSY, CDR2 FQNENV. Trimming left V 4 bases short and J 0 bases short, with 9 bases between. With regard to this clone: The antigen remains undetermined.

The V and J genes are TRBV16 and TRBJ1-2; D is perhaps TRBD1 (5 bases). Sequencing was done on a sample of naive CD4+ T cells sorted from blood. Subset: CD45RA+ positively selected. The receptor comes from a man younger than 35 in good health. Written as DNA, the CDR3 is TGTGCCAGCAGCCTCGGGGGAGCTAACTATGGCTACACCTTC. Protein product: CASSLGGANYGYTF.